This T cell receptor (beta chain) was recovered during a study of cytomegalovirus exposure and HLA in healthy donors. Study at large: About 85 million unique TCR sequences came from HLA-typed donors in an early release. Study-level results: With high specificity and sensitivity, the classifier reportedly diagnosed cytomegalovirus status. Follow-up analysis found HLA locus-dependent TCR association rates, highest for DRB1 and lowest for HLA-C. Presence/absence analyses took donor sequencing depth as roughly uniform.

PCR involved 60 Vbeta and 13 Jbeta primers. Assay: immunoSEQ multiplex PCR; the TCRdb copy retains only in-frame clones and omits some. The table records 85,000 to 110,000 clones, around 66% of them present only once. The V gene's germline CDR1 is SEHNR and CDR2 FQNEAQ (reference sequence). Trimming left V 3 bases short and J 6 bases short, with 17 bases between. The CDR3 extends over 16 amino acids. This clone was observed a handful of times. Its antigen is unidentified. The chain couples TRBV7-9 to TRBJ2-2, with D perhaps TRBD1 (6 bases). This clonotype was sampled from a woman between 50 and 59 years old in good health and CMV-seronegative. What was sequenced was PBMCs. The CDR3 nucleotides are TGTGCCAGCAGCTTCTTACAGGGCGGTGGGGCCGGGGAGCTGTTTTTT. Encoded protein: CASSFLQGGGAGELFF. The full variable domain, in which reference TRBV7-9 and TRBJ2-2 provide the parts outside the CDR3, is DTGVSQNPRHKITKRGQNVTFRCDPISEHNRLYWYRQTLGQGPEFLTYFQNEAQLEKSRLLSDRFSAERPKGSFSTLEIQRTEQGDSAMYLCASSFLQGGGAGELFFGEGSRLTVL.